This T cell receptor beta chain was captured in a study of CD8 T cells in Susac syndrome. Random hexamers were used to reverse transcribe an amount of about 0.5 to 1 ug RNA. TCRdb re-analysed the immunoSEQ multiplex PCR reads in MiXCR, keeping a single row per CDR3 protein. The sample carries roughly 300,000 distinct CDR3 sequences, around 83% recorded once. The sequence was obtained from a human donor with multiple sclerosis. The sequencing input was CD8+ T cells from PBMCs.

CDR3: CSASSPHTRAYEQYF. CDR3 bases: TGCAGTGCTAGCTCGCCTCACACTAGAGCCTACGAGCAGTACTTC. The V gene is TRBV20-1, the J gene TRBJ2-7, with D maybe TRBD2 (5 bases). Deletions cut 3 bases from V and 2 bases from J, with 17 bases between. This CDR3 has 15 amino acids. Germline assignment: CDR1 DFQATT and CDR2 SNEGSKA (reference sequence).